Below, 25 T cell receptor beta chains from the same sample are listed, as sequenced in a study of technical replicates of blood from a few donors. Here immunoSEQ multiplex PCR was the method, and the copy in TCRdb shows in-frame clones only, minus some. The sample has about 99,000 clones, about 95% seen once. Sequencing was carried out using T cells isolated from PBMCs. The origin of the receptors is a human donor in good health.

The chain uses TRBV10-2 and TRBJ2-7; maybe TRBD2 (5 bases). The V gene lost 0 bases and the J gene lost 3 bases, with 12 bases spanning the gap. The CDR3 is made up of 15 amino acids. Looked up from germline, CDR1 is WSHSY and CDR2 is SAAADI. The CDR3 coding sequence is TGCGCCAGCAGTGAGTCGGCGGAGCGGTACTACGAGCAGTACTTC. This sequence encodes CASSESAERYYEQYF.

In this sample, this clone turned up once. The V gene is TRBV7-6, the J gene TRBJ1-5; D not certain. The V end lost 3 bases, the J end lost 3 bases, and 6 bases lay between the germline ends. The CDR3 has 13 residues. Germline V gene lookup returns CDR1 SGHVS and CDR2 FNYEAQ. CDR3 in amino acids: CASSFGNNQPQHF. The DNA for the CDR3 is TGTGCCAGCAGCTTCGGGAACAATCAGCCCCAGCATTTT.

The rearrangement links TRBV5-1 to TRBJ1-1; D is uncertain. The CDR3 spans 16 residues. V lost 0 bases and J 1 base, leaving 13 bases between the germline ends. Germline V gene sequence: CDR1 SGHRS, CDR2 YFSETQ. The CDR3 region has the DNA TGCGCCAGCAGCTTGGGTTTCCGGGGAAAGAACACTGAAGCTTTCTTT. Protein: CASSLGFRGKNTEAFF.

The chain recombines TRBV4-1 with TRBJ2-7; D uncertain. With 0 bases removed from V and 3 bases from J, the gap between germline ends came to 12 bases. The CDR3 totals 15 residues. Germline loops: CDR1 MGHRA, CDR2 YSYEKL. As DNA, the CDR3 is TGCGCCAGCAGCCAAGAGCCGTACAGCAGCTACGAGCAGTACTTC. Encoded protein: CASSQEPYSSYEQYF.

The chain uses TRBV19 and TRBJ2-5, with 10 bases matching TRBD1. Per the germline V gene, CDR1 is LNHDA and CDR2 is SQIVND (reference sequence). CDR3 length: 13 amino acids. With 7 bases clipped from V and 5 bases from J, the junction kept 4 bases outside the gene matches. The CDR3 is CASNDRGLETQYF. The DNA of the CDR3 is TGTGCCAGTAATGACAGGGGGCTGGAGACCCAGTACTTC.

The CDR3 DNA reads TGTGCCAGCAGCTTAAACACACACACTGAAGCTTTCTTT. It codes for CASSLNTHTEAFF. The chain recombines TRBV7-3 with TRBJ1-1, with no clear D. The length of the CDR3 is 13 residues. Germline lookup yields CDR1 SGHTA and CDR2 FQGTGA. V lost 1 base to trimming and J lost 3 bases, with 6 bases between them.

The V gene is TRBV29-1, the J gene TRBJ2-3, with TRBD1 matching 9 bases. The V segment lost 0 bases and the J segment 4 bases; nucleotides outside the gene matches: 5. The CDR3 extends over 15 amino acids. Germline CDR1 reads SQVTM; CDR2 reads ANQGSEA. The CDR3 DNA reads as TGCAGCGTTGAAGACCGGGACAGGGCGCCAGATACGCAGTATTTT. It yields the protein CSVEDRDRAPDTQYF.

J is TRBJ2-5 and V is TRBV11-3; 9 positions match TRBD1. The CDR3 totals 15 residues. The J segment lost 2 bases and the V segment lost 5 bases, leaving 6 bases of the junction unmatched. Germline V gene sequence: CDR1 SGHNT, CDR2 YENEEA. The DNA of the CDR3 is TGTGCCAGCAGCCCCGGACAGGGGCGACAAGAGACCCAGTACTTC. Its translation: CASSPGQGRQETQYF.

This chain uses TRBV7-2 with TRBJ1-2; tentative D call: TRBD1 (5 bases). Germline CDR1 SGHTA, CDR2 FQGNSA. The V and J ends lost 2 bases and 3 bases respectively, with 7 bases between them. The CDR3 contains 13 residues. The CDR3 loop is CASSLSGYYGYTF. CDR3 bases: TGTGCCAGCAGCTTATCAGGGTACTATGGCTACACCTTC.

The J gene is TRBJ2-7, the V gene TRBV7-9; D remains ambiguous. The CDR3 length is 13 residues. Trimming cost V 4 bases and J 4 bases, with 11 bases left between them. CDR1 SEHNR and CDR2 FQNEAQ come from the germline V gene (reference sequence). The CDR3 sequence: CASSYISVYEQYF. CDR3 nucleotides: TGTGCCAGCAGCTATATCTCTGTTTACGAGCAGTACTTC.

The chain links TRBV5-4 to TRBJ1-2, with a possible D match to TRBD1 (6 bases). Germline V CDR1 and CDR2: SGHNT, YYREEE (reference sequence). V was pared by 1 base and J by 3 bases, with 25 bases between. The CDR3 totals 19 residues. Here the CDR3 reads CASSLFGLLPGAGYYGYTF. The CDR3 nucleotides read TGTGCCAGCAGCTTGTTTGGGCTGCTCCCAGGGGCAGGCTACTATGGCTACACCTTC.

The chain couples TRBV10-2 to TRBJ1-5; 9 bases agree with TRBD1. V was pared by 6 bases and J by 7 bases, with 7 bases of the junction left unmatched. This CDR3 is built from 14 residues. Germline lookup yields CDR1 WSHSY and CDR2 SAAADI. For the CDR3, the DNA is TGCGCCAGCAGACCCACAGGGGGCCAGCAGCCCCAGCATTTT. This encodes CASRPTGGQQPQHF.

This clone was seen only once. The chain uses TRBV6-1 and TRBJ1-1; 8 positions match TRBD1. The junction had 6 bases not matched to a gene; V was cut back by 1 base and J by 11 bases. The germline gives CDR1 MNHNS, CDR2 SASEGT. The CDR3 consists of 13 residues. Written as DNA, the CDR3 is TGTGCCAGCAGTGAAGGAAGCAGGGGGCGGGCTTTCTTT. This codes for CASSEGSRGRAFF.

This clone has just one count. This rearrangement joins TRBV5-4 to TRBJ2-7; D uncertain. The germline V gene has CDR1 SGHNT and CDR2 YYREEE (reference sequence). Trimming removed 5 bases from V and 5 bases from J, with 11 bases in between. The length of the CDR3 is 12 residues. The CDR3 DNA reads as TGTGCCAGCAGGTCCGGTAGTGACGAGCAGTACTTC. It specifies CASRSGSDEQYF.

V is TRBV2 and J is TRBJ2-3, with D possibly matching TRBD1 (5 bases). Germline V gene sequence: CDR1 SNHLY, CDR2 FYNNEI. Deletions cut 6 bases from V and 0 bases from J, with 10 bases between. The CDR3 runs 14 residues. CDR3 sequence: CASRTDSSTDTQYF. The CDR3, as DNA: TGTGCCAGCAGGACAGATTCTAGCACAGATACGCAGTATTTT.

CDR3 residues: CASSTRQTTNEKLFF. The CDR3 bases are TGTGCCAGCAGTACCCGACAGACAACTAATGAAAAACTGTTTTTT. The chain carries TRBV27 and TRBJ1-4; perhaps TRBD1 as D (5 bases). Germline V gene lookup returns CDR1 MNHEY and CDR2 SMNVEV (reference sequence). V dropped 5 bases and J dropped 0 bases, with 10 bases sitting between them. The CDR3 has 15 residues.

The chain couples TRBV28 to TRBJ2-3, with 7 bases that match TRBD2. Per the germline V gene, CDR1 is MDHEN and CDR2 is SYDVKM. The CDR3 length is 14 residues. V was pared by 3 bases and J by 3 bases, with 3 bases of the junction left unmatched. The DNA for the CDR3 is TGTGCCAGCAGTTTTGGCGGGAGAACAGATACGCAGTATTTT. Translating it yields CASSFGGRTDTQYF. Together with reference TRBV28 and TRBJ2-3, the CDR3 gives the full variable domain: DVKVTQSSRYLVKRTGEKVFLECVQDMDHENMFWYRQDPGLGLRLIYFSYDVKMKEKGDIPEGYSVSREKKERFSLILESASTNQTSMYLCASSFGGRTDTQYFGPGTRLTVL.

The genes are TRBV6-1 and TRBJ1-6, with D unclear. CDR3 length equals 13 residues. Trimming cost V 3 bases and J 10 bases, with 10 bases left between them. Germline lookup yields CDR1 MNHNS and CDR2 SASEGT. The CDR3 sequence: CASSDTGSSPLHF. The CDR3 region has the DNA TGTGCCAGCAGTGACACTGGTAGCTCACCCCTCCACTTT.

The chain couples TRBV10-1 to TRBJ2-2, with D perhaps TRBD1 (5 bases). V lost 4 bases and J lost 1, with 10 bases in between. The CDR3 contains 15 residues. Per germline, CDR1 WNHNN and CDR2 SYGVQD (reference sequence). Here the CDR3 reads CASSVSRVNTGELFF. In nucleotides, the CDR3 is TGCGCCAGCAGTGTTAGCAGGGTGAACACCGGGGAGCTGTTTTTT.

The gene calls are TRBV6-5 and TRBJ2-7; 7 bases are a match to TRBD1. The CDR3 is 15 residues long. V lost 7 bases to trimming and J lost 6 bases; unmatched junction nucleotides: 15. Looked up from germline, CDR1 is MNHEY and CDR2 is SVGAGI. Written as DNA, the CDR3 is TGTGCCAGCACCCGACAGGGAGCACGCTGGGGCGAGCAGTACTTC. This translates into CASTRQGARWGEQYF.

The chain carries TRBV7-9 and TRBJ2-7; 7 bases fit TRBD1. Per germline, CDR1 SEHNR and CDR2 FQNEAQ (reference sequence). The CDR3 is 16 residues long. V was pared by 2 bases and J by 5 bases, with 12 bases of the junction left unmatched. CDR3 in amino acids: CASSLNLGQAKDEQYF. CDR3 DNA sequence: TGTGCCAGCAGCTTAAATCTAGGACAGGCAAAGGACGAGCAGTACTTC.

The chain combines TRBV27 with TRBJ1-5; D gene uncertain. Germline CDR1 and CDR2: MNHEY and SMNVEV (reference sequence). The CDR3 length is 17 residues. Trimming shortened V by 7 bases and J by 0 bases, and 19 bases separated the two germline ends. Here the CDR3 DNA reads TGTGCCAGCAAATCTCAGGCCAGCCATTATAGCAATCAGCCCCAGCATTTT. Its protein is CASKSQASHYSNQPQHF.

The V call is TRBV6-5, the J call TRBJ2-7, with D perhaps TRBD1 (5 bases). Trimming shortened V by 0 bases and J by 4 bases, and 10 bases separated the two germline ends. Germline V gene lookup returns CDR1 MNHEY and CDR2 SVGAGI. The CDR3 runs to 14 residues. CDR3: CASSYSSRVYEQYF. CDR3 coding DNA: TGTGCCAGCAGTTACTCTAGCAGGGTATACGAGCAGTACTTC.

The gene calls are TRBV5-1 and TRBJ1-3, with a possible D match to TRBD1 (5 bases). The CDR3 covers 15 residues. Germline assignment: CDR1 SGHRS and CDR2 YFSETQ. V shed 3 bases and J shed 5 bases, with 15 bases lying between them. The CDR3, as DNA: TGCGCCAGCAGCTCGGAGGGACCCGGGCGAAACACCATATATTTT. Its translation is CASSSEGPGRNTIYF.

This clone was recorded only once. The V call is TRBV19, the J call TRBJ1-2; D may be TRBD1 (6 bases). Germline V gene sequence: CDR1 LNHDA, CDR2 SQIVND (reference sequence). The CDR3 loop spans 13 amino acids. Trimming pared 6 bases from V and 8 bases from J, leaving 16 bases between. CDR3 nucleotides: TGTGCCAGTAGCCCGACCAACAGGGACGGCTACACCTTC. It translates to CASSPTNRDGYTF.